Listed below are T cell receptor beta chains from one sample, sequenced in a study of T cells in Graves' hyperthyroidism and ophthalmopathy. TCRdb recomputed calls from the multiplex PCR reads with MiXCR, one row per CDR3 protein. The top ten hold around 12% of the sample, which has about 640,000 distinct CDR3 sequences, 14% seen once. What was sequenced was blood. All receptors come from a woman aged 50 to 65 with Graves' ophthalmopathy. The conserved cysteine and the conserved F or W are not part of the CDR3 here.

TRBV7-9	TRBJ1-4	ASSLVAGSTNEKLF
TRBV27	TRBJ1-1	ASSLAPQGPINTEAF
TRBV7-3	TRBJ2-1	ASSRQGSSYNEQF
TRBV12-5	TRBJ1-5	ASGSPQGAVSQPQH
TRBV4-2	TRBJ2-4	ASSPPAASIQY
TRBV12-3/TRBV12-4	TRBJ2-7	ASSLWDSPPYEQY
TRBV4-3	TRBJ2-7	ASSQDSGGGYEQY
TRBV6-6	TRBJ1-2	ASSYSIFSNYGYT
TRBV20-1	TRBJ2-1	SARDRTGHNEQF
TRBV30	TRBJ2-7	AWRPPGQGGEQY
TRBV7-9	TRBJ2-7	ASSTRASYEQY
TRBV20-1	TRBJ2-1	SARPPSGTSGRWDEQF
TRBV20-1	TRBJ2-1	SAFYGNIYNEQF
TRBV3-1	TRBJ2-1	ASSQDRGRLSYNEQF
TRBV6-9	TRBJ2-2	ASSYTRSGPTGELF
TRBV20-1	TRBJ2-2	SARDRQAGELF
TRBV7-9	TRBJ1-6	ASSPRAAAGPLH
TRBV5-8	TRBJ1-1	ASSWGGAVNTEAF
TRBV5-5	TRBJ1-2	ASSLALFGGEPLYGYT
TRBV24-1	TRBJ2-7	ATGTDSYEQY
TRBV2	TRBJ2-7	ASSEVWGTSGRVRDYEQY
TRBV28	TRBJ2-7	ASRDPVNYEQY
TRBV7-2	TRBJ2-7	ASSETGTGFYEQY
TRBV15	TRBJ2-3	ATSRLRDGRDTQY
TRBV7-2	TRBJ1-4	ASSPSLGEKLF
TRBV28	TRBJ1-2	ASSWEGAAYGYT
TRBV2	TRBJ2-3	ASIPTTAYSTDTQY
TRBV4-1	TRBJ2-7	ASSQEVEYYEQY
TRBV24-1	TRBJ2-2	ATSPSGTANTGELF
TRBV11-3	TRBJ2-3	ASSLGVGLAGDQDTQY
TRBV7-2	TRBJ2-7	ASSFMYEQY
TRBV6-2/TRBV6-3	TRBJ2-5	ASSYSGEQETQY
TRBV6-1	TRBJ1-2	ASSEAIYGYT
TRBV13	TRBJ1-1	ASSSSDTAMNTEAF
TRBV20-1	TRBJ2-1	SAPSGISYNEQF